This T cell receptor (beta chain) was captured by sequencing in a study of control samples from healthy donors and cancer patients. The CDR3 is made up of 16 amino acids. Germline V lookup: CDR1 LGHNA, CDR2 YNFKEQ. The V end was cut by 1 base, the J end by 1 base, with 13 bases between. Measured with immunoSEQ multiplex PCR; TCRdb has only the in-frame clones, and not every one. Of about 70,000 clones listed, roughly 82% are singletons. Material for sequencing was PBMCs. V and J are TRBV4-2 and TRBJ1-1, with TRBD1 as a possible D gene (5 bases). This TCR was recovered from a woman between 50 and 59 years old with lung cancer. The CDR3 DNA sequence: TGTGCCAGCAGCCAAGGATTGGGGGTGGGGAACACTGAAGCTTTCTTT. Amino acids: CASSQGLGVGNTEAFF.